This TCR beta chain was recorded in a study of cytomegalovirus exposure and HLA in healthy donors. Study observations and caveats: Associated with HLA alleles at 0.05 false discovery rate in a later analysis were fewer than 20,000 TCR beta sequences. The study listed 150 to 200 cytomegalovirus-associated TCR beta chains.

With respect to this clone: Its antigen is still unknown.

Primers included in the PCR were 60 Vbeta and 13 Jbeta primers. Generated by immunoSEQ multiplex PCR, the TCRdb table keeps only in-frame clones and is missing some. The top ten hold around a tenth of the sample, which has 150,000 to 200,000 clones, 70% to 90% seen once. The CDR3 has 16 residues. The germline CDR1 and CDR2 sequences are SEHNR and FQNEAQ (reference sequence). J lost 7 bases, V lost 5 bases, and 11 bases had no gene match. The sequence came from a man between 18 and 29 years old in good health and CMV-seropositive. The sequenced sample was PBMCs. The J gene is TRBJ2-1, the V gene TRBV7-9, with TRBD2 matching 10 bases. Here the CDR3 reads CASSHFLAGDRNEQFF. CDR3 bases: TGTGCCAGCAGCCACTTCCTAGCGGGGGACAGGAATGAGCAGTTCTTC.